These T cell receptor beta chains were read from a single sample in a study of vaccination and CD4 T cells after COVID-19. What these receptors recognize is not known. One entry per CDR3 protein, called by TCRdb with MiXCR from the PCR reads. The repertoire includes some 10,000 distinct CDR3 sequences, less than 45% of them detected once, and roughly 15% sits in the top ten. The sequencing sample was made of CD4+ T cells from blood, cultured in vitro. These receptors came from a human donor in good health. CDR3s include the opening cysteine and the closing phenylalanine or tryptophan. Fields, in order: J gene, clone size, V gene, D gene, CDR3 protein, CDR3 DNA. D genes are given only for firm matches. Expanded clones are given a class, and other clones once, few, many or no size at all.

j_gene: TRBJ2-1; abundance: .; v_gene: TRBV20-1; d_gene: .; CDR3aa: CSAASGGDNEQFF; CDR3nt: TGCAGTGCTGCCAGCGGTGGGGACAATGAGCAGTTCTTC
j_gene: TRBJ2-7; abundance: .; v_gene: TRBV6-1; d_gene: .; CDR3aa: CASSTQKMASYEQYF; CDR3nt: TGTGCCAGCAGTACTCAGAAAATGGCCTCCTACGAGCAGTACTTC
j_gene: TRBJ2-7; abundance: few; v_gene: TRBV21-1; d_gene: .; CDR3aa: CASSKGTSGRVYEQYF; CDR3nt: TGTGCCAGCAGCAAGGGGACTAGCGGGAGGGTGTACGAGCAGTACTTC
j_gene: TRBJ1-3; abundance: .; v_gene: TRBV7-2; d_gene: .; CDR3aa: CASSFSAGPTGGNTIYF; CDR3nt: TGTGCCAGCAGCTTCAGCGCCGGGCCCACGGGCGGAAACACCATATATTTT
j_gene: TRBJ2-2; abundance: few; v_gene: TRBV20-1; d_gene: .; CDR3aa: CSAEVKQGSGELFF; CDR3nt: TGCAGTGCCGAAGTTAAACAGGGTAGCGGGGAGCTGTTTTTT
j_gene: TRBJ2-1; abundance: .; v_gene: TRBV27; d_gene: .; CDR3aa: CASSAAKRSNYNEQFF; CDR3nt: TGTGCCAGCAGTGCCGCTAAGCGGAGTAACTACAATGAGCAGTTCTTC
j_gene: TRBJ1-1; abundance: .; v_gene: TRBV7-7; d_gene: .; CDR3aa: CASSLLGGTEAFF; CDR3nt: TGTGCTAGCAGCTTGTTGGGGGGCACTGAAGCTTTCTTT
j_gene: TRBJ1-5; abundance: .; v_gene: TRBV6-1; d_gene: .; CDR3aa: CASSEARGSNQPQHF; CDR3nt: TGTGCCAGCAGTGAAGCAAGGGGCAGCAATCAGCCCCAGCATTTT
j_gene: TRBJ1-5; abundance: medium-sized; v_gene: TRBV20-1; d_gene: TRBD1; CDR3aa: CSARDPQGVIGQPQHF; CDR3nt: TGCAGTGCTAGAGATCCTCAGGGGGTGATAGGGCAGCCCCAGCATTTT
j_gene: TRBJ2-4; abundance: .; v_gene: TRBV20-1; d_gene: TRBD2; CDR3aa: CSAPSLADKNIQYF; CDR3nt: TGCAGTGCGCCCTCCCTAGCGGACAAAAACATTCAGTACTTC
j_gene: TRBJ2-7; abundance: few; v_gene: TRBV7-2; d_gene: .; CDR3aa: CASSLVPDTYYEQYF; CDR3nt: TGTGCCAGCAGCTTAGTGCCGGACACTTACTACGAGCAGTACTTC
j_gene: TRBJ2-7; abundance: .; v_gene: TRBV6-1; d_gene: TRBD2; CDR3aa: CASIAGDYEQYF; CDR3nt: TGTGCCAGCATAGCGGGAGACTACGAGCAGTACTTC
j_gene: TRBJ1-1; abundance: .; v_gene: TRBV5-6; d_gene: TRBD1; CDR3aa: CASSWTGGTEAFF; CDR3nt: TGTGCCAGCAGCTGGACAGGGGGCACTGAAGCTTTCTTT
j_gene: TRBJ2-1; abundance: .; v_gene: TRBV20-1; d_gene: TRBD2; CDR3aa: CSAKGVAGAEQFF; CDR3nt: TGCAGTGCTAAGGGGGTAGCGGGAGCTGAGCAGTTCTTC
j_gene: TRBJ2-5; abundance: .; v_gene: TRBV20-1; d_gene: TRBD2; CDR3aa: CSARDRGERELQETQYF; CDR3nt: TGCAGTGCTAGAGATAGGGGGGAGCGGGAGCTCCAAGAGACCCAGTACTTC
j_gene: TRBJ2-1; abundance: .; v_gene: TRBV28; d_gene: .; CDR3aa: CASRDLSYNEQFF; CDR3nt: TGTGCCAGCCGGGATCTCTCTTACAATGAGCAGTTCTTC
j_gene: TRBJ2-1; abundance: .; v_gene: TRBV20-1; d_gene: TRBD2; CDR3aa: CSARAPLAGENEQFF; CDR3nt: TGCAGTGCTAGAGCCCCACTAGCGGGAGAGAATGAGCAGTTCTTC
j_gene: TRBJ2-7; abundance: .; v_gene: TRBV2; d_gene: TRBD2; CDR3aa: CASSGPGLAGLLGEQYF; CDR3nt: TGTGCCAGCAGTGGGCCGGGACTAGCGGGACTGCTGGGCGAGCAGTACTTC
j_gene: TRBJ1-5; abundance: few; v_gene: TRBV7-9; d_gene: .; CDR3aa: CASSPDHHF; CDR3nt: TGTGCCAGCAGCCCCGACCACCATTTT
j_gene: TRBJ2-5; abundance: .; v_gene: TRBV20-1; d_gene: .; CDR3aa: CSVSVGGERAQYF; CDR3nt: TGCAGTGTGTCAGTTGGAGGGGAGCGGGCCCAGTACTTC
j_gene: TRBJ2-1; abundance: .; v_gene: TRBV29-1; d_gene: .; CDR3aa: CSVELRRNEQFF; CDR3nt: TGCAGCGTTGAGTTGCGCAGGAATGAGCAGTTCTTC
j_gene: TRBJ2-7; abundance: .; v_gene: TRBV27; d_gene: .; CDR3aa: CASGGGSYEQYF; CDR3nt: TGTGCCAGCGGAGGGGGCTCCTACGAGCAGTACTTC
j_gene: TRBJ1-5; abundance: .; v_gene: TRBV5-6; d_gene: TRBD1; CDR3aa: CASSLGQGASRPQHF; CDR3nt: TGTGCCAGCAGCTTGGGACAGGGGGCCTCCCGGCCCCAGCATTTT
j_gene: TRBJ2-1; abundance: .; v_gene: TRBV6-2/TRBV6-3; d_gene: TRBD2; CDR3aa: CASSYVLAGRNNEQFF; CDR3nt: TGTGCCAGCAGTTATGTGCTAGCGGGCCGAAACAATGAGCAGTTCTTC
j_gene: TRBJ2-5; abundance: few; v_gene: TRBV5-1; d_gene: .; CDR3aa: CASSLVGKETQYF; CDR3nt: TGCGCCAGCAGCTTGGTGGGGAAAGAGACCCAGTACTTC
j_gene: TRBJ2-1; abundance: .; v_gene: TRBV7-2; d_gene: .; CDR3aa: CASSYTLERPYNEQFF; CDR3nt: TGTGCCAGCAGCTACACACTGGAGAGACCCTACAATGAGCAGTTCTTC
j_gene: TRBJ1-1; abundance: .; v_gene: TRBV19; d_gene: .; CDR3aa: CASSTPGPKPEAFF; CDR3nt: TGTGCCAGTAGTACGCCTGGACCAAAGCCTGAAGCTTTCTTT
j_gene: TRBJ1-4; abundance: .; v_gene: TRBV20-1; d_gene: TRBD1; CDR3aa: CSASEDRGPEKLFF; CDR3nt: TGCAGTGCTAGTGAGGACAGGGGGCCCGAAAAACTGTTTTTT
j_gene: TRBJ2-1; abundance: .; v_gene: TRBV7-3; d_gene: TRBD2; CDR3aa: CASSSAGLAGVEQFF; CDR3nt: TGTGCCAGCAGCTCCGCCGGACTAGCGGGAGTTGAGCAGTTCTTC
j_gene: TRBJ2-6; abundance: .; v_gene: TRBV7-8; d_gene: .; CDR3aa: CASSLRASGRGSGANVLTF; CDR3nt: TGTGCCAGCAGCCTAAGGGCGTCAGGGCGTGGTTCTGGGGCCAACGTCCTGACTTTC
j_gene: TRBJ1-2; abundance: .; v_gene: TRBV6-2/TRBV6-3; d_gene: .; CDR3aa: CASRRLDGYTF; CDR3nt: TGTGCCAGCAGGAGATTGGATGGCTACACCTTC
j_gene: TRBJ1-5; abundance: .; v_gene: TRBV2; d_gene: .; CDR3aa: CASSEVGGNQPQHF; CDR3nt: TGTGCCAGCAGTGAAGTTGGAGGGAATCAGCCCCAGCATTTT
j_gene: TRBJ2-7; abundance: few; v_gene: TRBV10-3; d_gene: .; CDR3aa: CAIRGNSYEQYF; CDR3nt: TGTGCCATCCGGGGTAATTCCTACGAGCAGTACTTC
j_gene: TRBJ1-1; abundance: few; v_gene: TRBV28; d_gene: .; CDR3aa: CASNLPGRVTEAFF; CDR3nt: TGTGCCAGCAACCTTCCGGGGAGGGTCACTGAAGCTTTCTTT
j_gene: TRBJ1-1; abundance: .; v_gene: TRBV28; d_gene: .; CDR3aa: CASTSPATEAFF; CDR3nt: TGTGCCAGCACCTCCCCTGCCACTGAAGCTTTCTTT